One sample yielded the 5 T cell receptor beta chains listed below, sequenced in a study of T cell changes during pregnancy in multiple sclerosis. Using immunoSEQ multiplex PCR, the repertoire was profiled, and TCRdb retains in-frame clones only, with some absent. The repertoire consists of 50,000 or so clones, with approximately 92% occurring once and the leading ten covering around 0.56%. The source material was CD4+ T cells from peripheral blood mononuclear cells, sampled after pregnancy. Receptors were obtained from a female donor with multiple sclerosis, enrolled in a pregnancy study.

This clone was seen only once. The chain is built from TRBV13 and TRBJ1-5; 9 nucleotides agree with TRBD1. The CDR3 totals 16 residues. Germline assignment: CDR1 PRHDT and CDR2 FYEKMQ (reference sequence). V trimming: 5 bases; J trimming: 0 bases; junction bases outside the gene matches: 5. Here the CDR3 reads CASSMNRGLSNQPQHF. For the CDR3, the DNA is TGTGCCAGCAGCATGAACAGGGGGCTTAGCAATCAGCCCCAGCATTTT.

The chain couples TRBV4-2 to TRBJ2-3; D is unclear. The CDR3 totals 13 residues. Trimming removed 3 bases from V and 0 bases from J, with 4 bases in between. From germline, CDR1 is LGHNA and CDR2 YNFKEQ. CDR3 nucleotide sequence: TGTGCCAGCAGCCACACTAGCACAGATACGCAGTATTTT. This sequence encodes CASSHTSTDTQYF.

This chain joins TRBV7-2 and TRBJ2-2; TRBD2 matches at 7 bases. Losses at the gene ends were 0 bases for V and 6 bases for J; bases not matched to a gene: 7. The CDR3 covers 16 residues. The germline V gene has CDR1 SGHTA and CDR2 FQGNSA. CDR3 region: CASSLAAGVPAGELFF. The CDR3 region has the DNA TGTGCCAGCAGCTTAGCCGCGGGGGTACCGGCCGGGGAGCTGTTTTTT.

The chain links TRBV18 to TRBJ2-7, with D possibly being TRBD1 (6 bases). This CDR3 is 14 amino acids long. Trimming removed 2 bases at V and 3 bases at J, with 11 bases between. Germline assignment: CDR1 KGHSH and CDR2 LQKENI. For the CDR3, the DNA is TGTGCCAGCTCACCAAGGACAGAGAGCTACGAGCAGTACTTC. It encodes CASSPRTESYEQYF.

This clone has just one count. The gene calls are TRBV19 and TRBJ2-1; D might be TRBD2 (6 bases). Germline V gene sequence: CDR1 LNHDA, CDR2 SQIVND (reference sequence). CDR3 length: 14 amino acids. Between the trimmed V and J ends, which lost 3 bases and 8 bases, there was a span of 14 bases. CDR3 DNA: TGTGCCAGTAGTATCCCAATGACTAGTCATGAGCAGTTCTTC. As protein: CASSIPMTSHEQFF.